Below are 8 T cell receptor beta chains sequenced from a single sample in a study of OX40 agonist ivuxolimab in advanced cancers. TCRdb keeps only in-frame clones here, not all; method: immunoSEQ multiplex PCR. The data hold tens of thousands of clones, with roughly 91% observed a single time. This sample comprised CD4+ or CD8+ T cells sorted from blood, obtained in a trial of the OX40 agonist ivuxolimab. These receptors were obtained from an adult with an advanced solid tumor such as melanoma, head and neck, liver or kidney cancer.

In nucleotides, the CDR3 is TGTGCCAGTAGTCCCCTCTCTGGGGCCAACGTCCTGACTTTC. This gives the protein CASSPLSGANVLTF. The V gene is TRBV19, the J gene TRBJ2-6; D is ambiguous. Trimming removed 5 bases at V and 0 bases at J, with 5 bases between. Germline values: CDR1 LNHDA, CDR2 SQIVND (reference sequence). This CDR3 has 14 residues.

The chain uses TRBV6-1 and TRBJ1-2; D is unclear. The CDR3 sequence is 14 residues long. In germline, CDR1 is MNHNS, CDR2 SASEGT. Trimming stripped 11 bases from V and 7 bases from J, with 23 bases between. As DNA, the CDR3 is TGTGCCGCAGCACGTAGGGATTTCGTGCTTGGCTACACCTTC. Its protein is CAAARRDFVLGYTF.

This clone has only one observation. The rearrangement joins TRBV6-5 to TRBJ2-7, with 9 positions matching TRBD1. This CDR3 has 15 residues. V was pared by 0 bases and J by 2 bases, with 2 bases of the junction left unmatched. Per the germline V gene, CDR1 is MNHEY and CDR2 is SVGAGI. As DNA, the CDR3 is TGTGCCAGCAGTTACTCATGGACAGGGGCCTACGAGCAGTACTTC. This translates into CASSYSWTGAYEQYF.

The chain is built from TRBV29-1 and TRBJ2-5; D is unclear. Germline V lookup: CDR1 SQVTM, CDR2 ANQGSEA. Trimming removed 4 bases from V and 4 bases from J, with 10 bases in between. The CDR3 covers 12 residues. CDR3 in amino acids: CSVGWVLETQYF. The CDR3 DNA reads TGCAGCGTTGGGTGGGTCCTAGAGACCCAGTACTTC.

This sequence joins TRBV2 and TRBJ2-5; TRBD2 matches at 9 bases. This CDR3 is 15 amino acids long. Per the germline V gene, CDR1 is SNHLY and CDR2 is FYNNEI. V shed 6 bases and J 2 bases; nucleotides not matched to a gene: 7. CDR3: CASRGRLAVQETQYF. The CDR3 nucleotides are TGTGCCAGCAGGGGACGACTAGCGGTACAAGAGACCCAGTACTTC. Based on the CDR3 plus reference TRBV2 and TRBJ2-5, the full variable domain is EPEVTQTPSHQVTQMGQEVILRCVPISNHLYFYWYRQILGQKVEFLVSFYNNEISEKSEIFDDQFSVERPDGSNFTLKIRSTKLEDSAMYFCASRGRLAVQETQYFGPGTRLLVL.

This clone was seen a single time. The chain joins TRBV28 to TRBJ1-3, with a weak D call TRBD1 (5 bases). The V and J ends lost 7 bases and 7 bases respectively, with 17 bases between them. Per the germline V gene, CDR1 is MDHEN and CDR2 is SYDVKM. The CDR3 has 14 amino acids. The CDR3 coding sequence is TGTGCCAGCATGGCGGGGGGTATTCGGAACACCATATATTTT. Translating gives CASMAGGIRNTIYF.

This chain joins TRBV9 and TRBJ2-5, with 8 bases that match TRBD1. The CDR3 runs to 14 residues. Germline V gives CDR1 SGDLS, CDR2 YYNGEE. V shed 2 bases, J shed 5 bases, and the junction held 5 bases outside the gene matches. The CDR3 DNA reads as TGTGCCAGCAGCGTTGGGACAGGTTTGGAGACCCAGTACTTC. Translation: CASSVGTGLETQYF.

This chain connects TRBV7-2 to TRBJ2-5; possible D gene TRBD1, 6 bases. Per germline, CDR1 SGHTA and CDR2 FQGNSA. V lost 5 bases, J lost 1 base, and 17 bases lay in between. The CDR3 consists of 16 residues. CDR3 sequence: CASSVTSPRGQETQYF. The CDR3 DNA sequence: TGTGCCAGCAGCGTCACATCCCCCAGGGGCCAAGAGACCCAGTACTTC.